This is a list of T cell receptor beta chains from one sample in a study of cytotoxic CD8 clonotypes in ibrutinib-treated CLL. Generated by immunoSEQ multiplex PCR, the TCRdb table keeps only in-frame clones and is missing some. The sample carries roughly 38,000 clones, around 53% recorded once. The sample was PBMCs, taken before ibrutinib treatment. Receptors were obtained from a human donor with chronic lymphocytic leukemia. The CDR3 runs from the conserved cysteine through the conserved F or W. The D gene is left open where the match is weak. Size is stated for part of the rows, as once, few or many counts, or as a class when the clone is expanded.

NA	TRBV7-3	TRBJ2-2	NA	TGTGCCAGCAGCTTAATGGGCCTAACTGGGGAGCTGTTTTTT	CASSLMGLTGELFF
NA	TRBV5-4	TRBJ2-1	TRBD1	TGTGCCAGCAGCTTGTTACAGGGGGCACGAAATGAGCAGTTCTTC	CASSLLQGARNEQFF
NA	TRBV5-1	TRBJ2-5	TRBD2	TGCGCCAGCAGCTGGCTAGCGGGGCAAGAGACCCAGTACTTC	CASSWLAGQETQYF
NA	TRBV19	TRBJ2-4	TRBD1	TGTGCCAGTAGTACAAGGCACCGGACAGGGGGACTTCTACAAGAGACCAAAAACATTCAGTACTTC	CASSTRHRTGGLLQETKNIQYF
NA	TRBV19	TRBJ2-7	TRBD1	TGTGCCAGTAGGGACTCGGGACAGGGGACCTACGAGCAGTACTTC	CASRDSGQGTYEQYF
NA	TRBV5-4	TRBJ1-6	NA	TGTGCCAGCAGCTTTGGGAAAGGAGTCTCCTATAATTCACCCCTCCACTTT	CASSFGKGVSYNSPLHF
NA	TRBV4-1	TRBJ2-7	TRBD2	TGCGCCAGCAGCCGTACTAGCGGGGACTACGAGCAGTACTTC	CASSRTSGDYEQYF
few	TRBV5-8	TRBJ2-1	NA	TGTGCCAGCAGCTCCGATCTGTACGGTGAGCAGTTCTTC	CASSSDLYGEQFF
NA	TRBV6-5	TRBJ2-2	NA	TGTGCCAGCAGTTGGAGGGTGATCGGGGAGCTGTTTTTT	CASSWRVIGELFF
NA	TRBV7-3	TRBJ2-1	NA	TGTGCCAGCAGCCCAGATTCCTACAATGAGCAGTTCTTC	CASSPDSYNEQFF
few	TRBV10-3	TRBJ2-7	NA	TGTGCCATCAGTGACCGGGAATCCTACGAGCAGTACTTC	CAISDRESYEQYF
NA	TRBV7-3	TRBJ2-3	NA	TGTGCCAGCAGCTTAGATACCGGGCTTAGCACAGATACGCAGTATTTT	CASSLDTGLSTDTQYF
NA	TRBV5-6	TRBJ1-6	TRBD1	TGTGCCAGCAGCTCTCTCCGGGACAGTAATTCACCCCTCCACTTT	CASSSLRDSNSPLHF
NA	TRBV27	TRBJ2-3	NA	TGTGCCAGCAGCCCTGATGTAACCACAGATACGCAGTATTTT	CASSPDVTTDTQYF
few	TRBV7-7	TRBJ2-5	NA	TGTGCTAGCAGCTTAGCCGGAGGGGGAAGGCAAGAGACCCAGTACTTC	CASSLAGGGRQETQYF
NA	TRBV15	TRBJ2-5	NA	TGTGCCACCAGCAGAGACTTACAAGAGACCCAGTACTTC	CATSRDLQETQYF
NA	TRBV5-1	TRBJ1-2	TRBD1	TGCGCCAGCAGCTTGTCCCCGGGACAGAGTTTCTTTAACTATGGCTACACCTTC	CASSLSPGQSFFNYGYTF
NA	TRBV7-6	TRBJ1-6	TRBD1	TGTGCCAGCAGCCCGCGGACTCACAGGGGTTCACCCCTCCACTTT	CASSPRTHRGSPLHF